Listed below are T cell receptor beta chains from one sample, sequenced in a study of control samples from healthy donors and cancer patients. Only in-frame clones appear in the TCRdb table, and some are missing; sequencing was by immunoSEQ multiplex PCR. Among 100,000 or so clones listed, around four fifths were seen once. The material sequenced was blood. The receptors originated from a woman aged 45-65 years in good health. Both conserved end residues are part of each CDR3. The D gene is left open where the match is weak. Rows give clone size only sometimes, using once, few, many, or a class for an expanded clone.

D gene,clone size,V gene,J gene,CDR3 DNA,CDR3 protein
TRBD1,few,TRBV6-5,TRBJ1-1,TGTGCCACCATCAGGACAGGCGCCTATGAAGCTTTCTTT,CATIRTGAYEAFF
TRBD1,.,TRBV28,TRBJ1-1,TGTGCCAGCAGTCCCGCAGGGGGCGGGAACACTGAAGCTTTCTTT,CASSPAGGGNTEAFF
TRBD1,.,TRBV7-2,TRBJ2-7,TGTGCCAGCAGCTTAGCGGGACAGGGTTTCCTCGACGAGCAGTACTTC,CASSLAGQGFLDEQYF
.,once,TRBV19,TRBJ2-7,TGTGCCAGTAGTACAGTGAGGGGCCACGAGCAGTACTTC,CASSTVRGHEQYF
.,.,TRBV6-2/TRBV6-3,TRBJ2-3,TGTGCCAGCAGTTATTTGGGACTCAACACAGATACGCAGTATTTT,CASSYLGLNTDTQYF
.,once,TRBV7-2,TRBJ2-7,TGTGCCACCCGGCGGGGTCCAAGCTCCTACGAGCAGTACTTC,CATRRGPSSYEQYF
.,few,TRBV9,TRBJ1-3,TGTGCCAGCAGCAAATCTAAACAGGGATCTGGAAACACCATATATTTT,CASSKSKQGSGNTIYF
.,.,TRBV5-6,TRBJ2-7,TGTGCCAGCAGCCTGTACAGGAAAGAGTCCTACGAGCAGTACTTC,CASSLYRKESYEQYF
.,once,TRBV6-2/TRBV6-3,TRBJ1-2,TGTGCCAGCAGTCGTCAACAGAGGGGCTACACCTTC,CASSRQQRGYTF
TRBD1,.,TRBV19,TRBJ2-6,TGTGCCAGTACCAAAAGGGACAGGGGAGCTGGGGCCAACGTCCTGACTTTC,CASTKRDRGAGANVLTF
.,.,TRBV7-2,TRBJ2-1,TGTGCCAGCAGCTTAGGGCAGACTAGTAGTGAGCAGTTCTTC,CASSLGQTSSEQFF
.,.,TRBV7-7,TRBJ2-5,TGTGCTAGCAGCCCTACAGTGTCCCAAGAGACCCAGTACTTC,CASSPTVSQETQYF
TRBD1,.,TRBV2,TRBJ2-5,TGTGCCAGCAGCTCCGGGACAGTTGATGGGACCCAGTACTTC,CASSSGTVDGTQYF
TRBD2,.,TRBV5-6,TRBJ2-4,TGTGCCAGCAGCTTGGAAGCGGGAGGGCCGGTCATTCAGTACTTC,CASSLEAGGPVIQYF
.,.,TRBV7-9,TRBJ1-6,TGTGCCAGCAGCGCCGGGACCTCAAATTCACCCCTCCACTTT,CASSAGTSNSPLHF
TRBD1,.,TRBV28,TRBJ1-2,TGTGCCAGCAGTTTTGGGACAGAGTATGGCTACACCTTC,CASSFGTEYGYTF
TRBD1,.,TRBV3-1/TRBV3-2,TRBJ1-1,TGTGCCAGCAGCCATCATCCGGGGACAGGGAACGCTGAAGCTTTCTTT,CASSHHPGTGNAEAFF
TRBD2,.,TRBV6-5,TRBJ2-5,TGTGCCAGCAGTATAGCGGGGGGGCCGCAGACCCAGTACTTC,CASSIAGGPQTQYF
.,.,TRBV5-1,TRBJ1-1,TGCGCCAGCAGCTTGTACCAGGGCAACACTGAAGCTTTCTTT,CASSLYQGNTEAFF
TRBD2,.,TRBV9,TRBJ2-3,TGTGCCAGCAGCGTCAGCGGGGGGTACGATACGCAGTATTTT,CASSVSGGYDTQYF
TRBD1,.,TRBV5-1,TRBJ1-6,TGCGCCAGCAGCCCGGGACAGGGGAGCTATTCACCCCTCCACTTT,CASSPGQGSYSPLHF
TRBD1,.,TRBV7-9,TRBJ1-5,TGTGCCAGCAGCTTAACAGGGGGCCCCAATCAGCCCCAGCATTTT,CASSLTGGPNQPQHF
.,.,TRBV11-3,TRBJ2-1,TGTGCCAGCAGCTTAGATATAACAGGAGGAGGCAATGAGCAGTTCTTC,CASSLDITGGGNEQFF
.,medium-sized,TRBV24-1,TRBJ1-1,TGTGCCACCAGTGGTGAGGGGAGGAACACTGAAGCTTTCTTT,CATSGEGRNTEAFF
TRBD2,.,TRBV6-5,TRBJ2-1,TGTGCCAGCAGCACGGGGGGGGGAGAGCAGTTCTTC,CASSTGGGEQFF
.,.,TRBV24-1,TRBJ2-1,TGTGCCACCAGTGATTTGCTATTGTGGTTCTTC,CATSDLLLWFF
TRBD2,.,TRBV19,TRBJ2-4,TGTGCCAGTAGTATCCAGCGGGGGGATAAAAACATTCAGTACTTC,CASSIQRGDKNIQYF
TRBD1,.,TRBV19,TRBJ2-2,TGTGCCTCTTACTCCGGGACAGAGAACACCGGGGAGCTGTTTTTT,CASYSGTENTGELFF
TRBD2,.,TRBV5-6,TRBJ2-7,TGTGCCAGCAGCTTGGGGCTAGCGGGGTTTTGGGAGCAGTACTTC,CASSLGLAGFWEQYF
.,.,TRBV6-1,TRBJ1-4,TGTGCCAGCAGTGAGAACAGGGAGGAAAAACTGTTTTTT,CASSENREEKLFF
.,.,TRBV2,TRBJ1-5,TGTGCCAGCAGAGAAGGGACATTTGATCAGCCCCAGCATTTT,CASREGTFDQPQHF
.,.,TRBV27,TRBJ2-7,TGTGCCAGCAGTTCATCCTCTTTCAACGGACGTTGGGAGCAGTACTTC,CASSSSSFNGRWEQYF
TRBD1,.,TRBV4-3,TRBJ2-1,TGCGCCAGCAGCCGCAATCCGGGACAGGCTAACAATGAGCAGTTCTTC,CASSRNPGQANNEQFF
.,.,TRBV27,TRBJ1-6,TGTGCCAGCACAGGGGACCTCCTAAGCTCCTATAATTCACCCCTCCACTTT,CASTGDLLSSYNSPLHF
.,.,TRBV6-5,TRBJ1-2,TGTGCCAGCAGACTGTCCGGGGGCGATCCGGGCTACACCTTC,CASRLSGGDPGYTF
.,.,TRBV5-6,TRBJ2-7,TGTGCCAGCAGCTACGACACTTCCAAGCAGTACTTC,CASSYDTSKQYF
.,.,TRBV5-6,TRBJ1-6,TGTGCCAGCAGCTTGACCAGGGGTAATTCACCCCTCCACTTT,CASSLTRGNSPLHF
.,.,TRBV5-1,TRBJ2-1,TGCGCCAGCAACTTGGGCTCGAGCTCCTACAATGAGCAGTTCTTC,CASNLGSSSYNEQFF
.,.,TRBV11-3,TRBJ1-1,TGTGCCAGCAGCTGGACAGATAACACTGAAGCTTTCTTT,CASSWTDNTEAFF
.,.,TRBV5-1,TRBJ2-1,TGCGCCAGCAACCGGGACATGGTAAACAATGAGCAGTTCTTC,CASNRDMVNNEQFF
.,.,TRBV19,TRBJ2-7,TGTGCCACCGCGAGGGCGAGCTCCTACGAGCAGTACTTC,CATARASSYEQYF
.,.,TRBV7-9,TRBJ1-3,TGTGCCAGCAGCCCTTTGGGGGGCGGAAACACCATATATTTT,CASSPLGGGNTIYF
.,once,TRBV4-1,TRBJ2-2,TGCGCCAGCAGCCAAGATCAGGTGTCGAGGGATACCGGGGAGCTGTTTTTT,CASSQDQVSRDTGELFF
TRBD2,.,TRBV5-1,TRBJ2-1,TGCGCCAGCAGCGTTACTAGCGGGTTCTACAATGAGCAGTTCTTC,CASSVTSGFYNEQFF
.,.,TRBV5-4,TRBJ2-5,TGTGCCAGCAGCCCCCGGGGGGCAAAAAAAGAGACCCAGTACTTC,CASSPRGAKKETQYF
.,.,TRBV28,TRBJ2-7,TGTGCCAGCAGTTTATCACGCTACGAGCAGTACTTC,CASSLSRYEQYF
.,.,TRBV10-3,TRBJ1-3,TGTGCCATCAGCAGGGTGGGTTCTGGAAACACCATATATTTT,CAISRVGSGNTIYF
.,.,TRBV6-1,TRBJ2-3,TGTGCCAGTCGGGTTTCAAGCACAGATACGCAGTATTTT,CASRVSSTDTQYF
TRBD2,once,TRBV7-3,TRBJ2-2,TGTGCCAGCAGCCAAACCCCGGGGGGGGCCGACACCGGGGAGCTGTTTTTT,CASSQTPGGADTGELFF
TRBD2,.,TRBV7-8,TRBJ2-7,TGTGCCAGCAGCAGCTTAGCGGGGCCCATTTACGAGCAGTACTTC,CASSSLAGPIYEQYF
.,.,TRBV3-1/TRBV3-2,TRBJ1-6,TGTGCCAGCACCCAAGGGCAGGGGAATTCACCCCTCCACTTT,CASTQGQGNSPLHF
TRBD2,.,TRBV6-6,TRBJ2-7,TGTGCCAGCAACATACTAGCGGAGTCCTACGAGCAGTACTTC,CASNILAESYEQYF
.,.,TRBV7-2,TRBJ2-6,TGTGCCAGCAGCAACGGGGGAACTGGGGCCAACGTCCTGACTTTC,CASSNGGTGANVLTF
.,.,TRBV19,TRBJ2-7,TGTGCCAGTAGTCCACAGACGGAGCTCTACGAGCAGTACTTC,CASSPQTELYEQYF